These 4 T cell receptor beta chains were sequenced from one sample in a study of regulatory T cells in long-lasting Graves disease. The time point is: persistent/refractory GD, antithyroid drugs over 5 years with positive TRAb. PBMC RNA was the source of the TCR library. In building TCR beta libraries, iRepertoire HTBI primers were used together with Arm-PCR of CDR3 regions. TCRdb re-analysed the multiplex PCR reads in MiXCR, keeping a single row per CDR3 protein. The table lists a few hundred thousand distinct CDR3 sequences, around a quarter of them singletons. Here the sequenced sample was peripheral blood mononuclear cells (PBMCs), taken when the disease was refractory, from a patient treated with antithyroid drugs. The receptors shown here come from a female donor with Graves disease.

The chain links TRBV7-9 to TRBJ2-7; no firm D call. Trimming cost V 3 bases and J 2 bases, with 23 bases left between them. Per the germline V gene, CDR1 is SEHNR and CDR2 is FQNEAQ (reference sequence). This CDR3 spans 18 amino acids. The CDR3 region has the DNA TGTGCCAGCAGCTTCCACCCTATCCGATCGGACGATACCTACGAGCAGTACTTC. Translating gives CASSFHPIRSDDTYEQYF.

This sequence joins TRBV5-1 and TRBJ1-1, with TRBD1 identical over 9 bases. V lost 4 bases, J lost 4 bases, and 8 bases stayed unmatched. The CDR3 contains 15 residues. CDR1 is SGHRS, CDR2 YFSETQ, per germline. The CDR3 region has the DNA TGCGCCAGCAGCAAAGACAGGGGGTTGGGCACTGAAGCTTTCTTT. Translating gives CASSKDRGLGTEAFF.

J is TRBJ2-7 and V is TRBV7-2, with 12 bases identical to TRBD2. V was pared by 2 bases and J by 6 bases, with 11 bases of the junction left unmatched. This CDR3 is 17 amino acids long. Germline V gene sequence: CDR1 SGHTA, CDR2 FQGNSA. In DNA, the CDR3 is TGTGCCAGCAGCTTATACCTAGCGGGAGGGCCTGGTTCCGAGCAGTACTTC. Amino acids: CASSLYLAGGPGSEQYF.

This clonotype has at least ten counts. The chain carries TRBV27 and TRBJ1-1; unclear D gene. The length of the CDR3 is 14 residues. V lost 8 bases, J lost 10 bases, and 23 bases lay in between. Germline V CDR1 and CDR2: MNHEY, SMNVEV (reference sequence). CDR3 amino acids: CASGQPGRANLAFF. DNA of the CDR3: TGTGCCAGCGGCCAACCGGGGAGGGCTAATTTAGCTTTCTTT.